This T cell receptor (beta chain) was found in a study of blood T cell repertoires in COVID-19. Study details: The samples span acute and convalescent COVID-19 from the United States, Italy and Spain. From T cells, B-cell-depleted T cells, or PBMCs came the material, which was cDNA or gDNA.

Study processing details: Reference gene primer amplification yielded estimated nucleated cell counts. TCRdb's table, derived via immunoSEQ multiplex PCR, lists solely in-frame clones and lacks some. For V, J and clone size, that table is used; D and trimming come from the DNA. The data contain roughly 65,000 clones, roughly 80% of them seen just once; the ten biggest clones take up less than 25%. The sequenced sample consisted of peripheral blood. This sequence originates from a human donor in a cohort sampled during active COVID-19.

The DNA for the CDR3 is TGTGCCAGCAGCTGGGGGGGAGAAGAGACCCAGTACTTC. As protein: CASSWGGEETQYF. The V and J genes are TRBV6-2 or TRBV6-3 and TRBJ2-5; 7 positions match TRBD2. The CDR3 has 13 amino acids. With V trimmed by 6 bases and J by 3 bases, 4 bases remained unmatched. Germline CDR1 MNHEY, CDR2 SVGEGT.